What follows are 4 T cell receptor beta chains derived from one specimen sequenced in a study of blood T cell repertoires in COVID-19. Data came from immunoSEQ multiplex PCR; TCRdb stores just in-frame clones and leaves some out. The table lists 130,000 or so clones, 70% to 85% of them singletons. The source material was peripheral blood. These receptors all stem from an elderly woman with acute or convalescent COVID-19.

The chain uses TRBV4-1 and TRBJ1-1; tentative D call: TRBD1 (5 bases). The V end lost 8 bases, the J end lost 4 bases, and 11 bases lay between the germline ends. CDR3 size: 12 residues. CDR1 is MGHRA and CDR2 is YSYEKL in the germline V gene. DNA of the CDR3: TGCGCCAGCGGGATGGGGGGCACTGAAGCTTTCTTT. Encoded protein: CASGMGGTEAFF.

This chain uses TRBV6-5 with TRBJ2-2, with D tentatively TRBD1 (6 bases). This CDR3 contains 15 residues. The V end lost 7 bases, the J end lost 3 bases, and 15 bases lay between the germline ends. In germline, CDR1 is MNHEY, CDR2 SVGAGI. In DNA, the CDR3 is TGTGCCAGCAACCCACAGGGAAGGGACACCGGGGAGCTGTTTTTT. Its translation: CASNPQGRDTGELFF.

This clone was seen more than once but under ten times. The chain recombines TRBV18 with TRBJ1-2; tentatively, D is TRBD1 (6 bases). The CDR3 spans 14 residues. The V gene's germline CDR1 is KGHSH and CDR2 LQKENI. The germline V and J ends were trimmed by 1 base and 8 bases, with 14 bases remaining between them. The CDR3: CASSPQSGAEGYTF. DNA for the CDR3: TGTGCCAGCTCACCACAATCAGGGGCTGAGGGCTACACCTTC.

The gene calls are TRBV29-1 and TRBJ2-5; TRBD2 matches 7 bases. Germline V CDR1 and CDR2: SQVTM, ANQGSEA. CDR3 length: 14 residues. V gave up 6 bases and J gave up 5 bases; unmatched junction bases: 12. CDR3 amino acids: CSVALSGARETQYF. The CDR3 nucleotides read TGCAGCGTAGCCTTAAGCGGGGCGCGGGAGACCCAGTACTTC.